These 23 T cell receptor beta chains share one sample of origin, sequenced in a study of T cell responses to AZD1222 COVID-19 vaccine. Sequencing was performed with immunoSEQ multiplex PCR; in TCRdb, only in-frame clones are kept and a portion is missing. The repertoire holds fewer than 85,000 clones, with 80% to 90% as singletons. Sequenced material: peripheral blood, taken on day 0 of AZD1222 vaccination. The receptors come from an adult in good health.

The J gene is TRBJ2-2, the V gene TRBV2, with 10 bases identical to TRBD2. With 3 bases clipped from V and 15 bases from J, the junction kept 13 bases outside the gene matches. CDR3 length: 15 residues. Germline CDR1 SNHLY, CDR2 FYNNEI. CDR3 sequence reads: CASSDAVLAGAMVFF. CDR3 DNA: TGTGCCAGCAGTGACGCGGTTCTAGCGGGGGCCATGGTGTTTTTT.

The chain employs TRBV5-1 and TRBJ2-5; no clear D gene. The CDR3 sequence is 12 residues long. V dropped 4 bases and J dropped 3 bases, with 7 bases sitting between them. Germline values: CDR1 SGHRS, CDR2 YFSETQ. The CDR3 coding sequence is TGCGCCAGCAGCGGCGTAGAAGAGACCCAGTACTTC. This codes for CASSGVEETQYF.

In its sample, this clone was seen once. J is TRBJ2-1 and V is TRBV19; D remains ambiguous. Trimming stripped 0 bases from V and 4 bases from J, with 4 bases between. CDR1 is LNHDA and CDR2 is SQIVND in the germline V gene (reference sequence). CDR3 size: 13 residues. The CDR3 DNA reads TGTGCCAGTAGTATAGAGGAATACAATGAGCAGTTCTTC. Encoded protein: CASSIEEYNEQFF.

This chain uses TRBV6-2 or TRBV6-3 with TRBJ2-6; 7 bases are a match to TRBD1. Trimming at V came to 6 bases and at J to 4 bases, leaving 6 bases not matched to a gene. Germline loops: CDR1 MNHEY, CDR2 SVGEGT. This CDR3 has 15 residues. This CDR3 is CASSPTGSGANVLTF. The CDR3 DNA reads TGTGCCAGCAGCCCGACAGGGTCCGGGGCCAACGTCCTGACTTTC.

CDR3 protein: CASSARGDLTEAFF. The CDR3 nucleotides read TGTGCCAGCAGCGCCCGTGGGGACCTTACTGAAGCTTTCTTT. The rearrangement links TRBV9 to TRBJ1-1, with D perhaps matching TRBD1 (5 bases). This CDR3 region has 14 residues. Trimming took 3 bases from V and 5 from J, leaving 14 bases between them. Germline V gives CDR1 SGDLS, CDR2 YYNGEE.

V gene TRBV29-1 combines with J gene TRBJ1-1, with TRBD1 matching over 8 bases. Germline lookup yields CDR1 SQVTM and CDR2 ANQGSEA. Trimming cost V 6 bases and J 0 bases; bases outside gene matches: 6. CDR3 size: 14 residues. CDR3 amino acids: CSVRDRNMNTEAFF. CDR3 nucleotides: TGCAGCGTCCGGGACAGGAATATGAACACTGAAGCTTTCTTT.

In the case of this clone: At one end, the junction sequence differs from germline, possibly due to a read error. The chain is built from TRBV7-7 and TRBJ2-2; D gene uncertain. CDR3 length: 14 residues. Germline CDR1 reads SSHAT; CDR2 reads FNYEAQ (reference sequence). CDR3 sequence (DNA): TGTGCTAGCAGCTTAACACAAGGCACCGGGGAGCTGTTTTTT. Amino acid sequence: CASSLTQGTGELFF. Together with reference TRBV7-7 and TRBJ2-2, the CDR3 gives the full variable domain: GAGVSQSPRYKVTKRGQDVTLRCDPISSHATLYWYQQALGQGPEFLTYFNYEAQPDKSGLPSDRFSAERPEGSISTLTIQRTEQRDSAMYRCASSLTQGTGELFFGEGSRLTVL.

V gene TRBV4-2 combines with J gene TRBJ2-1, with TRBD2 identical over 9 bases. This CDR3 has 17 amino acids. V was pared by 0 bases and J by 3 bases, with 6 bases of the junction left unmatched. Germline values: CDR1 LGHNA, CDR2 YNFKEQ. The CDR3 sequence is CASSQEASGIYYNEQFF. The CDR3 bases are TGTGCCAGCAGCCAAGAGGCTAGCGGGATCTACTACAATGAGCAGTTCTTC.

This clone was counted a single time. The chain couples TRBV21-1 to TRBJ2-1; the table gives TRBD2 as D, unverified against the DNA. TRBV21-1 is flagged as a pseudogene. CDR3 length equals 15 residues. The CDR3 nucleotides read TGTGCCAGCAGCGGGGGACTAGCGGAACCCAATGAGCAGTTCTTC. Residues: CASSGGLAEPNEQFF.

J is TRBJ1-2 and V is TRBV7-2; D possibly corresponds to TRBD1 (5 bases). The CDR3 contains 13 residues. The germline V gene has CDR1 SGHTA and CDR2 FQGNSA. Trimming cost V 7 bases and J 5 bases, with 14 bases left between them. This CDR3 is CASILRGTYGYTF. The CDR3, as DNA: TGTGCCAGCATTCTCCGAGGGACTTATGGCTACACCTTC.

J is TRBJ2-7 and V is TRBV5-4, with D possibly matching TRBD1 (6 bases). The V gene lost 4 bases and the J gene lost 6 bases, with 23 bases spanning the gap. CDR1 is SGHNT and CDR2 is YYREEE in the germline V gene (reference sequence). The CDR3 is 16 amino acids. CDR3 residues: CASSRIEGTLSREQYF. Here the CDR3 DNA reads TGTGCCAGCAGCCGAATCGAGGGGACACTCTCTCGCGAGCAGTACTTC.

The chain has TRBV28 and TRBJ1-5, with a tentative D call TRBD1 (6 bases). CDR1 is MDHEN, CDR2 SYDVKM, per germline. V was shortened by 2 bases and J by 3 bases, with 17 bases between the two germline ends. The CDR3 is 17 residues long. The DNA for the CDR3 is TGTGCCAGCAGTTTAGCTGCGGCGACAGGCCTCAATCAGCCCCAGCATTTT. It is translated as CASSLAAATGLNQPQHF. Complete variable domain (other parts from reference TRBV28 and TRBJ1-5): DVKVTQSSRYLVKRTGEKVFLECVQDMDHENMFWYRQDPGLGLRLIYFSYDVKMKEKGDIPEGYSVSREKKERFSLILESASTNQTSMYLCASSLAAATGLNQPQHFGDGTRLSIL.

J is TRBJ1-5 and V is TRBV5-1; D is unclear. Germline CDR1 and CDR2: SGHRS and YFSETQ. The length of the CDR3 is 15 residues. The V gene lost 3 bases and the J gene lost 3 bases, with 13 bases spanning the gap. The CDR3 DNA is TGCGCCAGCAGCTCCGGCGGGGAGGCCAATCAGCCCCAGCATTTT. It encodes CASSSGGEANQPQHF.

In this sample, this clone turned up once. V gene TRBV2 combines with J gene TRBJ2-3; the D gene is possibly TRBD2 (6 bases). The CDR3 is made up of 14 amino acids. In germline, CDR1 is SNHLY, CDR2 FYNNEI. Trimming pared 6 bases from V and 2 bases from J, leaving 12 bases between. The CDR3 sequence is CASSAGRDTDTQYF. CDR3 nucleotides: TGTGCCAGCAGCGCCGGGAGAGACACAGATACGCAGTATTTT. The full variable domain, with the rest looked up from reference TRBV2 and TRBJ2-3, is EPEVTQTPSHQVTQMGQEVILRCVPISNHLYFYWYRQILGQKVEFLVSFYNNEISEKSEIFDDQFSVERPDGSNFTLKIRSTKLEDSAMYFCASSAGRDTDTQYFGPGTRLTVL.

This rearrangement joins TRBV2 to TRBJ2-1, with D hard to call. This CDR3 spans 17 amino acids. V was pared by 2 bases and J by 1 base, with 15 bases between. Germline values: CDR1 SNHLY, CDR2 FYNNEI. The CDR3 DNA follows: TGTGCCAGCAGTGAATTGGACGGTGTTAATTCCTACAATGAGCAGTTCTTC. Translating it yields CASSELDGVNSYNEQFF. Full variable domain (rest looked up from reference TRBV2 and TRBJ2-1): EPEVTQTPSHQVTQMGQEVILRCVPISNHLYFYWYRQILGQKVEFLVSFYNNEISEKSEIFDDQFSVERPDGSNFTLKIRSTKLEDSAMYFCASSELDGVNSYNEQFFGPGTRLTVL.

A note on this clone: One end of the junction does not line up with germline, which may come from a read error. The chain has TRBV9 and TRBJ2-7; 8 bases align to TRBD2. Germline V gene lookup returns CDR1 SGDLS and CDR2 YYNGEE. This CDR3 is 16 amino acids long. The CDR3 coding sequence is TGTGCCAGCAGCGCTCACAGGGTATTTGGGTCTAGCGGGCCTCACTTC. This codes for CASSAHRVFGSSGPHF.

The V gene is TRBV27, the J gene TRBJ2-3; D is unclear. This CDR3 is 16 amino acids long. Trimming removed 5 bases from V and 0 bases from J, with 15 bases in between. CDR1 is MNHEY, CDR2 SMNVEV, per germline (reference sequence). CDR3 DNA: TGTGCCAGCAGTCTTCTCAGAACAGCTAGCACAGATACGCAGTATTTT. Translation: CASSLLRTASTDTQYF.

The chain joins TRBV11-2 to TRBJ2-7, with TRBD1 matching 7 bases. The germline V gene has CDR1 SGHAT and CDR2 FQNNGV. The J segment lost 6 bases and the V segment lost 0 bases, leaving 2 bases of the junction unmatched. The CDR3 is 13 amino acids. The CDR3 spells CASSLEPGGEQYF. CDR3 DNA: TGTGCCAGCAGCTTAGAGCCAGGGGGCGAGCAGTACTTC.

The V and J genes are TRBV28 and TRBJ1-1; 8 bases agree with TRBD1. V was clipped by 5 bases and J by 4 bases; unmatched bases: 12. The CDR3 has 16 amino acids. Germline CDR1 and CDR2: MDHEN and SYDVKM. This CDR3 reads CASSTPLGQEITEAFF. CDR3 nucleotide sequence: TGTGCCAGCAGTACTCCACTGGGACAGGAAATCACTGAAGCTTTCTTT.

This chain uses TRBV27 with TRBJ2-3; the D gene could be TRBD1 or TRBD2 (5 bases each). The V gene's germline CDR1 is MNHEY and CDR2 SMNVEV (reference sequence). The CDR3 consists of 16 residues. V was clipped by 3 bases and J by 0 bases, with 13 bases between them. CDR3 in amino acids: CASSFMGTSSTDTQYF. Written as DNA, the CDR3 is TGTGCCAGCAGTTTTATGGGGACCTCTAGCACAGATACGCAGTATTTT.

The chain carries TRBV30 and TRBJ1-2; D remains ambiguous. Per the germline V gene, CDR1 is GTSNPN and CDR2 is SVGIG (reference sequence). The CDR3 is 12 residues long. V was shortened by 3 bases and J by 4 bases, with 9 bases between the two germline ends. As DNA, the CDR3 is TGTGCCTGGAGGTCCGGGATCTATGGCTACACCTTC. This encodes CAWRSGIYGYTF.

The chain combines TRBV5-1 with TRBJ2-7; D could derive from TRBD1 or TRBD2 (7 bases each). CDR3 size: 15 residues. Per the germline V gene, CDR1 is SGHRS and CDR2 is YFSETQ. Trimming stripped 0 bases from V and 2 bases from J, with 12 bases between. CDR3 nucleotide sequence: TGCGCCAGCAGCTTGGGCCAGGGGGGGACCTACGAGCAGTACTTC. Its protein is CASSLGQGGTYEQYF.

The chain recombines TRBV5-1 with TRBJ1-2; TRBD1 agrees at 7 bases. With 6 bases clipped from V and 6 bases from J, the junction kept 11 bases outside the gene matches. CDR3 length equals 14 residues. CDR1 SGHRS and CDR2 YFSETQ come from the germline V gene. CDR3 bases: TGCGCCAGCACCCAAGACAGGGAGGTGAATGGCTACACCTTC. It specifies CASTQDREVNGYTF. Supplemented by reference TRBV5-1 and TRBJ1-2, the full variable domain reads KAGVTQTPRYLIKTRGQQVTLSCSPISGHRSVSWYQQTPGQGLQFLFEYFSETQRNKGNFPGRFSGRQFSNSRSEMNVSTLELGDSALYLCASTQDREVNGYTFGSGTRLTVV.